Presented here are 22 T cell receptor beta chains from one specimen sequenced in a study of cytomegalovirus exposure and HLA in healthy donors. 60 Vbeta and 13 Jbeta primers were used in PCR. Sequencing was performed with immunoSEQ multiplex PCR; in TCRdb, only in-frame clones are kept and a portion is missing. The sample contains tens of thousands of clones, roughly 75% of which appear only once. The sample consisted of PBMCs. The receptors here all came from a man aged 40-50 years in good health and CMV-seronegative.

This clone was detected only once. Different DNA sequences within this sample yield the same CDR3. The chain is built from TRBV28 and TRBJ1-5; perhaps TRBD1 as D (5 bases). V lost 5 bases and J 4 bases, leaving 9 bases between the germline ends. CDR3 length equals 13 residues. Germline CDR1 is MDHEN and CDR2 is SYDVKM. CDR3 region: CASSRDFNQPQHF. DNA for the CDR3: TGTGCCAGCAGTAGGGACTTTAATCAGCCCCAGCATTTT.

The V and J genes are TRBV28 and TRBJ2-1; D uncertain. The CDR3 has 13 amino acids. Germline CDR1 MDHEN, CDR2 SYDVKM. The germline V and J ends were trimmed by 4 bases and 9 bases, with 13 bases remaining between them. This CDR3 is CASSSTVTSEQFF. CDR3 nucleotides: TGTGCCAGCAGTTCGACTGTTACTTCTGAGCAGTTCTTC.

In DNA form, the CDR3 reads TGTGCCAGCAGTTACACAGGGGGGAGGACTGAAGCTTTCTTT. Its protein product is CASSYTGGRTEAFF. The chain combines TRBV6-6 with TRBJ1-1; 8 bases are shared with TRBD1. Trimming cost V 2 bases and J 5 bases; bases outside gene matches: 4. The germline CDR1 and CDR2 sequences are MNHNY and SVGAGI (reference sequence). The length of the CDR3 is 14 residues.

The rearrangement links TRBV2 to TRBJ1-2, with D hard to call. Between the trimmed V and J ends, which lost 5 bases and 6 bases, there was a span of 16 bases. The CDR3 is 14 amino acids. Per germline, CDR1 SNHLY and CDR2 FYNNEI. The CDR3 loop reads CASSPAQMGDGYTF. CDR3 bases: TGTGCCAGCAGTCCTGCACAGATGGGCGATGGCTACACCTTC.

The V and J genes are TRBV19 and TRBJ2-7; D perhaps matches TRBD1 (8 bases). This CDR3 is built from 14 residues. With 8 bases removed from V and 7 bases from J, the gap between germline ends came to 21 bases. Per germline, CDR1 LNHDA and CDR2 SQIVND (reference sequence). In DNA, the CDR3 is TGTGCCAGTTGGAGCGGGACAGGTGTCCGGGAGCAGTACTTC. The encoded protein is CASWSGTGVREQYF.

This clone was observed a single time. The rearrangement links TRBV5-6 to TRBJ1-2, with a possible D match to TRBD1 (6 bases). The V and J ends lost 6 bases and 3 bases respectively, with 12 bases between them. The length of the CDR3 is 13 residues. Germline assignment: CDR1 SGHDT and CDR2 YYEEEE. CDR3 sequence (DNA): TGTGCCAGCACAAACAGGGTCGACTATGGCTACACCTTC. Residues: CASTNRVDYGYTF.

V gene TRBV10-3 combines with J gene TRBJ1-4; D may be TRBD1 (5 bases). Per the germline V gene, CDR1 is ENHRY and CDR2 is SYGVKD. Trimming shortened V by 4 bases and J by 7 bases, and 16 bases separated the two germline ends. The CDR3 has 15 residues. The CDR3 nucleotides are TGTGCCATCAGTGGCGGGAAAGGGGACGGTGAAAAACTGTTTTTT. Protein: CAISGGKGDGEKLFF.

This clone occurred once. CDR3 protein: CSVEDLGNTGELFF. The CDR3 DNA reads TGCAGCGTTGAAGATCTAGGGAACACCGGGGAGCTGTTTTTT. This rearrangement joins TRBV29-1 to TRBJ2-2; no clear D. Germline V gives CDR1 SQVTM, CDR2 ANQGSEA. This CDR3 contains 14 residues. V lost 0 bases to trimming and J lost 1 base, with 6 bases between them.

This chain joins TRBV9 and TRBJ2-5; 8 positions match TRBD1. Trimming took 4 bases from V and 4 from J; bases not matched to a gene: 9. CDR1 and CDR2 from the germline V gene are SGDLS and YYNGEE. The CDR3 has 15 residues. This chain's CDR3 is CASSPYQGAGETQYF. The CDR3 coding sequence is TGTGCCAGCAGCCCCTATCAGGGGGCGGGAGAGACCCAGTACTTC. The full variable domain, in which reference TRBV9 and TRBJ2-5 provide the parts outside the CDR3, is DSGVTQTPKHLITATGQRVTLRCSPRSGDLSVYWYQQSLDQGLQFLIQYYNGEERAKGNILERFSAQQFPDLHSELNLSSLELGDSALYFCASSPYQGAGETQYFGPGTRLLVL.

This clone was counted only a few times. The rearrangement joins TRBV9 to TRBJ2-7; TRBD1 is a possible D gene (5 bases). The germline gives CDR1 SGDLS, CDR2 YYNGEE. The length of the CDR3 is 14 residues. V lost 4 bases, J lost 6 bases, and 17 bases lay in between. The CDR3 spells CASSKTATFGEQYF. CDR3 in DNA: TGTGCCAGCAGCAAGACAGCCACCTTTGGCGAGCAGTACTTC.

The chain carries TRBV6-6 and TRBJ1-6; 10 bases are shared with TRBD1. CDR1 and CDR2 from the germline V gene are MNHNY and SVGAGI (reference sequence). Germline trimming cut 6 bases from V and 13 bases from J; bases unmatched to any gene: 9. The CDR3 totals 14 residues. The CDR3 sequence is CASRPGQGERPLHF. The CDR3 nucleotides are TGTGCCAGCAGACCCGGACAGGGGGAGAGGCCCCTCCACTTT.

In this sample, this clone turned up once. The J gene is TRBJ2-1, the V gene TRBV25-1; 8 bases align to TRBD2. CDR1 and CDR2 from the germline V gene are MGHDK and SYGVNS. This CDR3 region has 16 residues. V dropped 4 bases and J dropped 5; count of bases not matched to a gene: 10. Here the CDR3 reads CASSAGGSGRDNEQFF. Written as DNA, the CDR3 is TGTGCCAGCAGTGCTGGTGGCAGCGGGAGAGACAATGAGCAGTTCTTC.

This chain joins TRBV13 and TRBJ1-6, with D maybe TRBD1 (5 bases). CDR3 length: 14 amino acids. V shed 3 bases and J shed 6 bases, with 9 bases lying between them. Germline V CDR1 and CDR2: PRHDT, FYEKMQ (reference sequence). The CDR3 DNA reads TGTGCCAGCAGCTTCGGCGGGGCTAATTCACCCCTCCACTTT. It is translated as CASSFGGANSPLHF.

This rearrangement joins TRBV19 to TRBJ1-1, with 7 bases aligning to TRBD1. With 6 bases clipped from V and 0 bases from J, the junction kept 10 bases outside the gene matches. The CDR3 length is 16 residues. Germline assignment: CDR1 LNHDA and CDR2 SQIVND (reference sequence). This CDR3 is CASRQGGNTMNTEAFF. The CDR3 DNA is TGTGCCAGTAGGCAGGGGGGAAATACGATGAACACTGAAGCTTTCTTT. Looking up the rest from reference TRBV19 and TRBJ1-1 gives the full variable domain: DGGITQSPKYLFRKEGQNVTLSCEQNLNHDAMYWYRQDPGQGLRLIYYSQIVNDFQKGDIAEGYSVSREKKESFPLTVTSAQKNPTAFYLCASRQGGNTMNTEAFFGQGTRLTVV.

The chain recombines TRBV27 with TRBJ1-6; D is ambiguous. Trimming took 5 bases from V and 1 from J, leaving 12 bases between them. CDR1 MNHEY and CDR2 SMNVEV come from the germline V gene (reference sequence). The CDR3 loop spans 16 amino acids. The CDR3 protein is CASSQRVASYNSPLHF. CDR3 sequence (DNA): TGTGCCAGCAGTCAAAGGGTAGCGTCCTATAATTCACCCCTCCACTTT.

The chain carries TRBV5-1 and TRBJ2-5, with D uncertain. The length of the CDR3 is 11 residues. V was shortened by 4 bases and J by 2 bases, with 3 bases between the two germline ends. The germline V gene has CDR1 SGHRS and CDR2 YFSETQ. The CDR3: CASSIQETQYF. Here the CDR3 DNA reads TGCGCCAGCAGCATACAAGAGACCCAGTACTTC.

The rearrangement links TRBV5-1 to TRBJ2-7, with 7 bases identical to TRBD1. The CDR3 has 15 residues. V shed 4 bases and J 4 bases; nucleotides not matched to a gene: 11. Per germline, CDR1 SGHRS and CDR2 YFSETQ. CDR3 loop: CASSDRERRKYEQYF. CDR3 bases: TGCGCCAGCAGCGACAGGGAGCGCCGGAAATACGAGCAGTACTTC.

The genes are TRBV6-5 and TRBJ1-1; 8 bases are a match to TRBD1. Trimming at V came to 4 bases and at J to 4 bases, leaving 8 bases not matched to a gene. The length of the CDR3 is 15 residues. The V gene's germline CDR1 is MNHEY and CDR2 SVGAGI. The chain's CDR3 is CASSSRWTGSTEAFF. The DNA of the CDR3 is TGTGCCAGCAGTTCTCGATGGACAGGGAGCACTGAAGCTTTCTTT.

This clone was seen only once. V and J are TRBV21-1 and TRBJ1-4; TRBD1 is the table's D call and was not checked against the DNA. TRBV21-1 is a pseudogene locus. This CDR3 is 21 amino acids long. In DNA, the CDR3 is TGTGCCAGCAGCAAGGCCAGAGGACCGGGACAGGGTAAGTGGGGTAATGAAAAACTGTTTTTT. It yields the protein CASSKARGPGQGKWGNEKLFF.

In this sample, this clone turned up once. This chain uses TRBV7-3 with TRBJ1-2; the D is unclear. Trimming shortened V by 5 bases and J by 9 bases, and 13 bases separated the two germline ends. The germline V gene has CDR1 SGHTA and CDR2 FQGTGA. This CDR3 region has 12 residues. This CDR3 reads CASSHRAGSYTF. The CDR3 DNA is TGTGCCAGCAGCCATCGAGCAGGTAGCTACACCTTC.

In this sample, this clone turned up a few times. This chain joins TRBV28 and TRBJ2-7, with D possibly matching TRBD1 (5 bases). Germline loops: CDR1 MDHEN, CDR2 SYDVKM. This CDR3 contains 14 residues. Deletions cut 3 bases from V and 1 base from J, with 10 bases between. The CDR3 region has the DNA TGTGCCAGCAGTTTCGGCAGGGTATCCTACGAGCAGTACTTC. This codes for CASSFGRVSYEQYF. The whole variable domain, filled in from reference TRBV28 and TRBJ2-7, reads DVKVTQSSRYLVKRTGEKVFLECVQDMDHENMFWYRQDPGLGLRLIYFSYDVKMKEKGDIPEGYSVSREKKERFSLILESASTNQTSMYLCASSFGRVSYEQYFGPGTRLTVT.

DNA for the CDR3: TGCAGCGCTACGGGACTAGCGGGACCTAACTACGAGCAGTACTTC. It encodes CSATGLAGPNYEQYF. The chain is built from TRBV29-1 and TRBJ2-7; 13 bases agree with TRBD2. The CDR3 spans 15 residues. Germline-derived CDR1 and CDR2 are SQVTM and ANQGSEA. The V segment lost 7 bases and the J segment 3 bases; nucleotides outside the gene matches: 9.